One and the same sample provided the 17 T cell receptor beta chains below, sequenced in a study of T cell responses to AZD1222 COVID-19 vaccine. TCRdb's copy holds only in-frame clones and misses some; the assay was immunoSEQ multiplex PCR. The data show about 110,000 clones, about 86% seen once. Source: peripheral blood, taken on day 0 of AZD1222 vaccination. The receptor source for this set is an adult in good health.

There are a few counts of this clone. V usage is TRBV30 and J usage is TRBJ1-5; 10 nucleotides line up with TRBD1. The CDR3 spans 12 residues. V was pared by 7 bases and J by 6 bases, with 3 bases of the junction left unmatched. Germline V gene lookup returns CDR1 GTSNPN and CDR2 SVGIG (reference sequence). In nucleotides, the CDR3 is TGTGCCTCCCGGGACAGGGGTCAGCCCCAGCATTTT. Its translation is CASRDRGQPQHF.

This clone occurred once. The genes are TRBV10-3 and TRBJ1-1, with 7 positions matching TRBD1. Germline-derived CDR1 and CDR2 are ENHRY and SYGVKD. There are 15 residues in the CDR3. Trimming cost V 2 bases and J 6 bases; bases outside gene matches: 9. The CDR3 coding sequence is TGTGCCATCAGTGAGGGGGTAGGGGGCCAGTCTGAAGCTTTCTTT. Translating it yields CAISEGVGGQSEAFF.

This CDR3 reads CASSYWNTGSNQPQHF. The DNA for the CDR3 is TGTGCCAGCAGTTACTGGAATACGGGGAGCAATCAGCCCCAGCATTTT. V usage is TRBV6-2 or TRBV6-3 and J usage is TRBJ1-5; D is ambiguous. V was clipped by 1 base and J by 1 base, with 11 bases between them. Germline loops: CDR1 MNHEY, CDR2 SVGEGT. CDR3 length equals 16 residues.

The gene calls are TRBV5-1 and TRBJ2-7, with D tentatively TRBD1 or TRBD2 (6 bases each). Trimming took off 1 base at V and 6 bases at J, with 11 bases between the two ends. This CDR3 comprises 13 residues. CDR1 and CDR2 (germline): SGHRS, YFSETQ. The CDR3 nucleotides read TGCGCCAGCAGCTTGACAGGGCGGGGCGAGCAGTACTTC. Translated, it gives CASSLTGRGEQYF.

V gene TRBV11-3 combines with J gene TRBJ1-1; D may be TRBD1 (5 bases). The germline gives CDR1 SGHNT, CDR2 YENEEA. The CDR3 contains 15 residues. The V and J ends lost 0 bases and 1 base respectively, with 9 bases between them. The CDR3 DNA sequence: TGTGCCAGCAGCTTAGATGGGACGGCGAACACTGAAGCTTTCTTT. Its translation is CASSLDGTANTEAFF.

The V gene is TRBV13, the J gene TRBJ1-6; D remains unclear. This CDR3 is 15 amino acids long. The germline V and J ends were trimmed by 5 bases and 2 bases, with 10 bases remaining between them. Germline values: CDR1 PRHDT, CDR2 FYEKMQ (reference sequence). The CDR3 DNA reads TGTGCCAGCAGCCCCTTCGATCCCTATAATTCACCCCTCCACTTT. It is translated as CASSPFDPYNSPLHF.

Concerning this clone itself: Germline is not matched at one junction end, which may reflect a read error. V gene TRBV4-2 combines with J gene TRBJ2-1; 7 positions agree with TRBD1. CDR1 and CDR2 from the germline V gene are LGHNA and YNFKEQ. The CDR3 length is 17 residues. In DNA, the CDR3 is TGTGCCAGCAGCCAAGATCTGGGGACAGCAACCTACTATGAGCAGTTCTTC. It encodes CASSQDLGTATYYEQFF.

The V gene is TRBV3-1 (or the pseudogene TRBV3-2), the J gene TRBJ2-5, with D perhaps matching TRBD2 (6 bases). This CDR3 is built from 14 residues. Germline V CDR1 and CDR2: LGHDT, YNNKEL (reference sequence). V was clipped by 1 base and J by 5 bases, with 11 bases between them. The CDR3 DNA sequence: TGTGCCAGCAGCCAAGTGGGGGGACTCGAGACCCAGTACTTC. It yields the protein CASSQVGGLETQYF.

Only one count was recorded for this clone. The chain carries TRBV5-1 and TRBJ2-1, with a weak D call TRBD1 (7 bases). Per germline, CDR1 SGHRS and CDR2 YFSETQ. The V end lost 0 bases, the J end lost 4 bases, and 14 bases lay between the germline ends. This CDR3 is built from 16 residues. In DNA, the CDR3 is TGCGCCAGCAGCTTGGCAGGGGGGTATATTTACAATGAGCAGTTCTTC. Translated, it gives CASSLAGGYIYNEQFF.

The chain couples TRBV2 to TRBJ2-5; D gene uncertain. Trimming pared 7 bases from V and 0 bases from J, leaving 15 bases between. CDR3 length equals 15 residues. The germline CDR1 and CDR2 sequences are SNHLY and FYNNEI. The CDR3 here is CASKPQAQHQETQYF. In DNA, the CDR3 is TGTGCCAGCAAACCCCAGGCCCAGCACCAAGAGACCCAGTACTTC. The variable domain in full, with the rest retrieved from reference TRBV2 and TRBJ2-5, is EPEVTQTPSHQVTQMGQEVILRCVPISNHLYFYWYRQILGQKVEFLVSFYNNEISEKSEIFDDQFSVERPDGSNFTLKIRSTKLEDSAMYFCASKPQAQHQETQYFGPGTRLLVL.

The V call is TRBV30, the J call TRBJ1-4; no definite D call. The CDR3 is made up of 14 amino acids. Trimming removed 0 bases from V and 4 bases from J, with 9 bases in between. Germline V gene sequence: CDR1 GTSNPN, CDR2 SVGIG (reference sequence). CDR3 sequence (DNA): TGTGCCTGGAGTGTACGGCGAGTTAATGAAAAACTGTTTTTT. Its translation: CAWSVRRVNEKLFF.

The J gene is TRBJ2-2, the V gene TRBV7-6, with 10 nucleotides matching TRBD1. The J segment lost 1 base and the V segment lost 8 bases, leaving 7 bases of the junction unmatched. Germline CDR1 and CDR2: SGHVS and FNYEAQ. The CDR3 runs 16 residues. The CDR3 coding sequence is TGTGCCAGCGCCAGACAGGGGGCGAGGAACACCGGGGAGCTGTTTTTT. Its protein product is CASARQGARNTGELFF. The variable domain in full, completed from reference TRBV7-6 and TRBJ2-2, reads GAGVSQSPRYKVTKRGQDVALRCDPISGHVSLYWYRQALGQGPEFLTYFNYEAQQDKSGLPNDRFSAERPEGSISTLTIQRTEQRDSAMYRCASARQGARNTGELFFGEGSRLTVL.

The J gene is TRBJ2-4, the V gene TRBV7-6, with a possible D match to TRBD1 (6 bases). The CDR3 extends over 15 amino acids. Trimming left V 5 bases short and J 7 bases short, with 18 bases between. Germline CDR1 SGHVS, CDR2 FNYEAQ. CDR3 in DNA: TGTGCCAGCAGCCCCCTACAGGGAAGTTGGAACATTCAGTACTTC. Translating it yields CASSPLQGSWNIQYF.

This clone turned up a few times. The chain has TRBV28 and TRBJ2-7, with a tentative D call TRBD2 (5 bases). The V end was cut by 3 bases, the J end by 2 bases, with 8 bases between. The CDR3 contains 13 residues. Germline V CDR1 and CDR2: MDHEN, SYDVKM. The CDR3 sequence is CASSLEAPYEQYF. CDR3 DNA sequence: TGTGCCAGCAGTTTGGAGGCCCCCTACGAGCAGTACTTC.

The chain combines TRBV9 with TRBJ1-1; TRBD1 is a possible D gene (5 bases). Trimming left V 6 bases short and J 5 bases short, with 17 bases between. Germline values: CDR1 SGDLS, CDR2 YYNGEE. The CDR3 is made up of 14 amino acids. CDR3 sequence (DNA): TGTGCCAGCACCGGAAGTGGGGGTGTTACTGAAGCTTTCTTT. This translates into CASTGSGGVTEAFF.

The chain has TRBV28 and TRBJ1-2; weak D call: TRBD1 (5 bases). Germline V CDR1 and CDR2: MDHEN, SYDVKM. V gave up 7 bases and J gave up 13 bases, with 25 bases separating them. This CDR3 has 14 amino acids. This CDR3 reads CASTLPGRGALSTF. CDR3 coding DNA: TGTGCCAGCACTCTCCCGGGACGTGGCGCCCTGAGCACCTTC.

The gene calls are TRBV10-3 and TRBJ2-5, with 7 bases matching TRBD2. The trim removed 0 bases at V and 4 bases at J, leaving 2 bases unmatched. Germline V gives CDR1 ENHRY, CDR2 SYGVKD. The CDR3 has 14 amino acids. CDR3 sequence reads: CAISESSSGETQYF. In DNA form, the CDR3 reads TGTGCCATCAGTGAGTCGTCTAGCGGAGAGACCCAGTACTTC.